This note documents a single T cell receptor beta chain sequence. At survey level, the immunoSEQ assay was run in its v3.0 version. Data came from immunoSEQ multiplex PCR; TCRdb stores just in-frame clones and leaves some out. The table has roughly 30,000 clones, roughly 85% seen once. This sample was taken from a study of long-term antiretroviral therapy in people with HIV. The CDR3 has 13 amino acids. V was cut by 5 bases and J by 5 bases, with 13 bases left in between. CDR1 SGHRS and CDR2 YFSETQ come from the germline V gene. The V call is TRBV5-1, the J call TRBJ1-2, with D hard to call. This sequence was found in a man aged 18 to 29 with HIV. Specimen: unsorted PBMCs, collected 0.8 years before starting antiretroviral therapy. DNA of the CDR3: TGCGCCAGCAGTTTAGACCAACCTTATGGCTACACCTTC. This encodes CASSLDQPYGYTF.